This T cell receptor beta chain was profiled in a study of neurological immune-mediated disorders. This clonotype was counted ten times or more. It was from 2 million PBMCs stored at -80 C that the unsorted libraries were obtained. CDR1 is MGHRA, CDR2 YSYEKL, per germline. This CDR3 is built from 14 residues. V was pared by 0 bases and J by 9 bases, with 12 bases between. By 5'RACE with 10-nucleotide random UMIs, the cDNA was made. In TCRdb, the 5' RACE reads were re-called with MiXCR into one record per CDR3 protein. This table holds tens of thousands of distinct CDR3 sequences, less than 6% found once.

V is TRBV4-1 and J is TRBJ1-5; D gene ambiguous. The sequencing sample was made of PBMCs. The TCR comes from a woman between 50 and 59 years old with multiple sclerosis. The CDR3 DNA reads TGCGCCAGCAGCCAAGAGCAGGTCAGAATGCCCCAGCATTTT. Translated, it gives CASSQEQVRMPQHF.